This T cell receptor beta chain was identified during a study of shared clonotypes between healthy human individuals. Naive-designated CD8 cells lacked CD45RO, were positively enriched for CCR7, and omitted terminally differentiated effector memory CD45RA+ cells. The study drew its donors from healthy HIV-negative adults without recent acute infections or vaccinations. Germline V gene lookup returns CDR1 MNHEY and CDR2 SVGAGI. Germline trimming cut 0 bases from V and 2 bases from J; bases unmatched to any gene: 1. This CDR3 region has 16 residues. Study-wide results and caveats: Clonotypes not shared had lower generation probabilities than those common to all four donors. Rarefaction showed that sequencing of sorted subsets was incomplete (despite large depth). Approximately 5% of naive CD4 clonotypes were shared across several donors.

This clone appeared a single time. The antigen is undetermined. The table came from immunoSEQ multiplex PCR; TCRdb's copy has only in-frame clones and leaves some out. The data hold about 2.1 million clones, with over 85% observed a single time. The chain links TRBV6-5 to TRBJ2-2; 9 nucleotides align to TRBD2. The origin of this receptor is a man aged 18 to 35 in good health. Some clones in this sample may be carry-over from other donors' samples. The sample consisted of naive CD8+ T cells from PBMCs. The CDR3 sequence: CASSYSGTSNTGELFF. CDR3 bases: TGTGCCAGCAGTTACTCGGGGACTAGCAACACCGGGGAGCTGTTTTTT.